One and the same sample provided the 4 T cell receptor beta chains below, sequenced in a study of T-cell memory formation after mild COVID-19. A single record per CDR3 protein comes from TCRdb applying MiXCR to the 5' RACE reads. The data contain 110,000 to 150,000 distinct CDR3 sequences, almost 25% of them singletons. Sequenced sample: PBMCs or a T cell subset sorted from them (not recorded which). These receptors were obtained from an adult woman who had mild COVID-19 (a few samples of this study predate the infection). Cell type and time point are not known.

This clonotype was found a few times. CDR3 protein: CAAATGGPWNEQFF. In nucleotides, the CDR3 is TGTGCCGCCGCAACGGGAGGGCCTTGGAATGAGCAGTTCTTC. The chain has TRBV27 and TRBJ2-1; 8 bases are shared with TRBD2. J lost 7 bases, V lost 11 bases, and 13 bases had no gene match. Germline V gives CDR1 MNHEY, CDR2 SMNVEV (reference sequence). This CDR3 has 14 amino acids.

This clonotype was picked up a small number of times. This sequence joins TRBV24-1 and TRBJ2-3, with TRBD2 identical over 11 bases. Germline CDR1 reads KGHDR; CDR2 reads SFDVKD. J gave up 0 bases and V 8 bases, and 0 bases lay outside the gene matches. The CDR3 is 14 residues long. CDR3 residues: CATTSGRSTDTQYF. The CDR3, as DNA: TGTGCCACCACTAGCGGGAGGAGCACAGATACGCAGTATTTT.

The gene calls are TRBV19 and TRBJ2-1; no reliable D call. The CDR3 is 15 residues long. Looked up from germline, CDR1 is LNHDA and CDR2 is SQIVND (reference sequence). The V gene lost 1 base and the J gene lost 0 bases, with 7 bases spanning the gap. The DNA of the CDR3 is TGTGCCAGTAGTATAGGCAAGAGCTCCTACAATGAGCAGTTCTTC. As protein: CASSIGKSSYNEQFF. Filled out from reference TRBV19 and TRBJ2-1, the complete variable domain reads DGGITQSPKYLFRKEGQNVTLSCEQNLNHDAMYWYRQDPGQGLRLIYYSQIVNDFQKGDIAEGYSVSREKKESFPLTVTSAQKNPTAFYLCASSIGKSSYNEQFFGPGTRLTVL.

The chain recombines TRBV9 with TRBJ2-7; D unclear. This CDR3 comprises 14 residues. V lost 3 bases and J lost 3, with 13 bases in between. CDR1 and CDR2 (germline): SGDLS, YYNGEE. CDR3 sequence: CASSASEALYEQYF. The CDR3, as DNA: TGTGCCAGCAGCGCCTCTGAGGCACTCTACGAGCAGTACTTC.